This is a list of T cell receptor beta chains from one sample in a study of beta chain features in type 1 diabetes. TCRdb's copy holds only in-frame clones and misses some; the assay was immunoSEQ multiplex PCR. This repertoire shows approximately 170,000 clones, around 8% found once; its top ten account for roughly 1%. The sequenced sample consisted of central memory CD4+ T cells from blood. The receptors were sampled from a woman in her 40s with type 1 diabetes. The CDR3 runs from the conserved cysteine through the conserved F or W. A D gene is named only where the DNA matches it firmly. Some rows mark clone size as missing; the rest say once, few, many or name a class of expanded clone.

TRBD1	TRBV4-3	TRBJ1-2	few	CASSQAPGTGKGYTF	TGCGCCAGCAGCCAGGCTCCCGGGACAGGGAAAGGCTACACCTTC
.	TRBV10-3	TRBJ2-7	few	CAIRTQDISYEQYF	TGTGCCATCAGGACGCAGGACATATCCTACGAGCAGTACTTC
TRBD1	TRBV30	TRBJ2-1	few	CAWSGDRGPAGSYNEQFF	TGTGCCTGGAGTGGGGACAGGGGGCCCGCGGGCTCCTACAATGAGCAGTTCTTC
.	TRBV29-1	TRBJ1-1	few	CSATSWGTEAFF	TGCAGCGCAACTAGTTGGGGCACTGAAGCTTTCTTT
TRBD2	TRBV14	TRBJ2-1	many	CASSQVPGLAGTYNEQFF	TGTGCCAGCAGCCAAGTTCCGGGGCTAGCGGGAACCTACAATGAGCAGTTCTTC
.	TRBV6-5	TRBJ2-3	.	CASGGVTRTDTQYF	TGTGCCAGCGGCGGCGTTACTCGGACAGATACGCAGTATTTT
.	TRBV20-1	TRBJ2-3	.	CSANTDTQYF	TGCAGTGCCAACACAGATACGCAGTATTTT
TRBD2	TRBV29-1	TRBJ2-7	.	CSVAKGLADYEQYF	TGCAGCGTGGCCAAGGGACTAGCGGACTACGAGCAGTACTTC
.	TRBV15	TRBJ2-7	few	CATSREGAREQYF	TGTGCCACCAGCAGAGAGGGGGCGCGTGAGCAGTACTTC
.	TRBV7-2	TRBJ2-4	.	CASSLRSGLAKNIQYF	TGTGCCAGCAGCTTAAGGTCAGGGTTAGCCAAAAACATTCAGTACTTC
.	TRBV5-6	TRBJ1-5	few	CASSLWGGYNQPQHF	TGTGCCAGCAGCTTGTGGGGGGGGTACAATCAGCCCCAGCATTTT
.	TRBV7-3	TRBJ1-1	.	CASSSDWNTEAFF	TGTGCCAGCAGCTCGGACTGGAACACTGAAGCTTTCTTT
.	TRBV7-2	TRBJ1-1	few	CASSLSRGAGGPGTEAFF	TGTGCCAGCAGCTTAAGTCGCGGGGCGGGGGGTCCGGGGACTGAAGCTTTCTTT
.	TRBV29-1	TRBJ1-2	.	CSVSGGSGYTF	TGCAGCGTTTCGGGGGGAAGTGGCTACACCTTC
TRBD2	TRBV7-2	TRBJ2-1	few	CASTPGTSGGYNEQFF	TGTGCCAGCACCCCCGGGACTAGCGGGGGATACAATGAGCAGTTCTTC
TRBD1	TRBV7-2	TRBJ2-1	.	CASSPRQGAPYEQFF	TGTGCCAGCAGCCCCCGACAGGGGGCCCCATATGAGCAGTTCTTC
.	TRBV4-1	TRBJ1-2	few	CASSQVTGGKGYTF	TGCGCCAGCAGCCAAGTTACCGGGGGAAAAGGCTACACCTTC
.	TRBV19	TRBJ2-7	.	CASSQDWSSYEQYF	TGTGCCAGTAGCCAGGACTGGTCCTCCTACGAGCAGTACTTC
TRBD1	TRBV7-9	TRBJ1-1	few	CASSRAGGGTEAFF	TGTGCCAGCAGCCGAGCAGGGGGAGGAACTGAAGCTTTCTTT
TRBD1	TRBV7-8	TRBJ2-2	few	CASSLEQGVGGELFF	TGTGCCAGCAGCTTAGAGCAGGGGGTTGGCGGGGAGCTGTTTTTT
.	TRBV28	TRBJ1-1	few	CASSGQSDTEAFF	TGTGCCAGCAGTGGACAGTCGGACACTGAAGCTTTCTTT
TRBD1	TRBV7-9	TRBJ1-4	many	CASSLTGGNEKLFF	TGTGCCAGCAGCTTGACAGGGGGAAATGAAAAACTGTTTTTT